This T cell receptor (beta chain) was captured in a study of technical replicates of blood from a few donors. Produced via immunoSEQ multiplex PCR; TCRdb's table is partial and in-frame only. Among about 70,000 clones listed, roughly 96% were seen once. Material: T cells isolated from PBMCs. This clonotype was obtained from a human donor in good health.

Written as DNA, the CDR3 is TGTGCCAGCAGTTTAGGGGGCACGGCCGGAAACACCATATATTTT. It is translated as CASSLGGTAGNTIYF. The chain joins TRBV28 to TRBJ1-3; possible D gene TRBD1, 6 bases. CDR1 and CDR2 from the germline V gene are MDHEN and SYDVKM. V lost 2 bases, J lost 4 bases, and 12 bases lay in between. This CDR3 contains 15 residues.